This record concerns one T cell receptor beta chain sequence. What it binds is unknown. The CDR3 covers 12 residues. In germline, CDR1 is MNHEY, CDR2 SVGAGI. Trimming stripped 10 bases from V and 6 bases from J, with 15 bases between. The sample originates from a study of cytotoxic CD8 clonotypes in ibrutinib-treated CLL. Study context: Results showed some 24 partial and 2 complete responses; following median around 68 months, approximately 15 remained remitted, approximately 12 advanced. Once patients had received a median approximately twelve months of treatment, range 6 to 36, response samples were obtained. Whole-study findings and limits: Ibrutinib response saw clonality rise, and progression saw it return toward baseline. Pretreatment clonality was elevated relative to age-matched healthy donors and paralleled circulating CD8+ T-cell counts.

TCRdb's copy holds only in-frame clones and misses some; the assay was immunoSEQ multiplex PCR. This table holds 120,000 to 150,000 clones, about 80% found once. V usage is TRBV6-5 and J usage is TRBJ1-2; D is unclear. The sample consisted of PBMCs, taken after 12 months of ibrutinib treatment. This TCR derives from a human donor with chronic lymphocytic leukemia. CDR3 coding DNA: TGTGCCACCAAGTCCCTTTCCAATGGCTACACCTTC. This sequence encodes CATKSLSNGYTF.